A selection of T cell receptor beta chains follows, all from one sample in a study of blood T cell repertoires in COVID-19. Produced via immunoSEQ multiplex PCR; TCRdb's table is partial and in-frame only. The sample holds around 250,000 clones, just under 90% seen once. The specimen sequenced was PBMCs or T cells enriched from blood (not recorded which). The receptors stem from a woman younger than 45 with acute COVID-19. The CDR3 runs from the conserved cysteine through the conserved F or W. D genes are given only for firm matches. Size tells how often a clone was seen (once, few, many) or the class of an expanded clone, and some rows leave it out.

>TRBV6-6|once|TRBJ2-1|NA|14
CASSYSTSYNEQFF
TGTGCCAGCAGTTACTCTACTAGTTACAATGAGCAGTTCTTC
>TRBV27|NA|TRBJ2-2|NA|15
CASSLSRPNTGELFF
TGTGCCAGCAGTTTATCCAGGCCGAACACCGGGGAGCTGTTTTTT
>TRBV18|NA|TRBJ1-5|NA|13
CASSAGRDQPQHF
TGTGCCAGCTCCGCGGGCCGTGATCAGCCCCAGCATTTT
>TRBV19|NA|TRBJ2-1|TRBD2|14
CASSGAGARGEQFF
TGTGCCAGTAGTGGAGCGGGAGCGAGGGGTGAGCAGTTCTTC
>TRBV30|once|TRBJ2-7|TRBD2|14
CASHRTSPPYEQYF
TGTGCCTCTCACAGGACTAGCCCCCCCTACGAGCAGTACTTC
>TRBV19|NA|TRBJ2-1|TRBD2|16
CASSTLAGESYNEQFF
TGTGCCAGTAGTACCTTGGCGGGAGAGTCCTACAATGAGCAGTTCTTC
>TRBV4-2|NA|TRBJ2-7|NA|13
CASSQGSVSEQYF
TGTGCCAGCAGCCAAGGGAGCGTGTCCGAGCAGTACTTC
>TRBV4-1|once|TRBJ1-5|NA|17
CASSQGPPGLSNQPQHF
TGCGCCAGCAGCCAAGGGCCCCCGGGACTTAGCAATCAGCCCCAGCATTTT
>TRBV6-1|few|TRBJ1-3|NA|13
CASSETGGNTIYF
TGTGCCAGCAGTGAAACCGGGGGAAACACCATATATTTT
>TRBV4-3|NA|TRBJ2-7|TRBD1|15
CASSQGTGSSYEQYF
TGCGCTAGCAGCCAAGGGACAGGTAGCTCCTACGAGCAGTACTTC
>TRBV4-1|once|TRBJ2-3|TRBD2|15
CASSLLGLAGDTQYF
TGCGCCAGCAGCCTCCTGGGGCTAGCGGGAGATACGCAGTATTTT
>TRBV5-5|NA|TRBJ1-5|NA|14
CASSSSGSNQPQHF
TGTGCCAGCAGCTCCAGCGGGAGCAATCAGCCCCAGCATTTT
>TRBV5-1|NA|TRBJ2-3|NA|13
CASSLGSPDTQYF
TGCGCCAGCAGCTTAGGGAGCCCAGATACGCAGTATTTT
>TRBV2|NA|TRBJ1-1|NA|14
CASSNTQGRTEAFF
TGTGCCAGCAGCAACACACAGGGTCGGACTGAAGCTTTCTTT
>TRBV11-3|NA|TRBJ2-7|NA|14
CASSGRDTSYEQYF
TGTGCCAGCAGCGGCCGGGACACCTCCTACGAGCAGTACTTC
>TRBV9|NA|TRBJ2-2|TRBD2|17
CASSAWISGTNTGELFF
TGTGCCAGCAGCGCCTGGATTAGCGGGACGAACACCGGGGAGCTGTTTTTT
>TRBV10-1|NA|TRBJ1-2|TRBD1|18
CASHPGRRDRGLLYGYTF
TGCGCCAGCCACCCAGGGCGCCGGGACAGGGGACTCCTCTATGGCTACACCTTC
>TRBV2|NA|TRBJ2-3|TRBD2|12
CASLLAGDTQYF
TGTGCCAGCCTTCTAGCGGGAGATACGCAGTATTTT
>TRBV7-2|NA|TRBJ2-3|NA|13
CASSLAATDTQYF
TGTGCCAGCAGCCTGGCCGCCACAGATACGCAGTATTTT
>TRBV5-5|NA|TRBJ2-7|TRBD1|15
CASSLKGDRSYEQYF
TGTGCCAGCAGCTTGAAGGGGGACAGAAGCTACGAGCAGTACTTC
>TRBV4-3|NA|TRBJ1-1|TRBD1|18
CASSQDLSGQGVYTEAFF
TGCGCCAGCAGCCAAGATCTATCGGGACAGGGAGTTTATACTGAAGCTTTCTTT
>TRBV28|NA|TRBJ1-4|NA|16
CASSEGTRGSNEKLFF
TGTGCCAGCAGCGAGGGGACCCGGGGGTCGAATGAAAAACTGTTTTTT
>TRBV27|once|TRBJ1-1|NA|14
CASSLAGAGTEAFF
TGTGCCAGCAGTTTAGCAGGGGCAGGTACTGAAGCTTTCTTT
>TRBV27|NA|TRBJ2-7|NA|16
CASSLSWQASVYEQYF
TGTGCCAGCAGTTTATCGTGGCAGGCCAGTGTCTACGAGCAGTACTTC
>TRBV7-6|NA|TRBJ1-6|TRBD1|16
CASSFGQVENNSPLHF
TGTGCCAGCAGCTTCGGACAGGTTGAGAATAATTCACCCCTCCACTTT
>TRBV7-9|NA|TRBJ2-2|TRBD1|15
CASSRWTGNTGELFF
TGTGCCAGCAGCCGATGGACAGGGAACACCGGGGAGCTGTTTTTT
>TRBV30|few|TRBJ1-1|NA|13
CAWNAGLAPEAFF
TGTGCCTGGAACGCGGGACTTGCCCCTGAAGCTTTCTTT
>TRBV9|NA|TRBJ2-7|TRBD2|16
CASSVPGLAGVYEQYF
TGTGCCAGCAGCGTACCGGGACTAGCGGGAGTCTACGAGCAGTACTTC
>TRBV9|NA|TRBJ1-5|NA|15
CASSPQGNSNQPQHF
TGTGCCAGCAGCCCCCAGGGAAATAGCAATCAGCCCCAGCATTTT
>TRBV19|NA|TRBJ1-2|NA|12
CAISGQSYGYTF
TGTGCCATATCGGGACAAAGCTATGGCTACACCTTC
>TRBV4-3|NA|TRBJ1-4|NA|17
CASSQDRVATGSEKLFF
TGCGCCAGCAGCCAAGACCGGGTTGCAACAGGGAGTGAAAAACTGTTTTTT
>TRBV3-1/TRBV3-2|NA|TRBJ2-1|TRBD2|16
CASSQGGGRSYNEQFF
TGTGCCAGCAGCCAAGGGGGGGGGAGATCCTACAATGAGCAGTTCTTC
>TRBV2|NA|TRBJ2-1|TRBD1|15
CASSTPGQSYNEQFF
TGTGCCAGCAGTACCCCGGGACAGTCCTACAATGAGCAGTTCTTC
>TRBV28|few|TRBJ2-1|TRBD2|16
CASSLTSGSSYNEQFF
TGTGCCAGCAGTTTAACTAGCGGGAGCTCCTACAATGAGCAGTTCTTC
>TRBV14|NA|TRBJ2-7|TRBD2|16
CASSYHGGRFPYEQYF
TGTGCCAGCAGCTACCACGGCGGGAGATTTCCCTACGAGCAGTACTTC
>TRBV24-1|NA|TRBJ2-2|NA|13
CATSAQNTGELFF
TGTGCCACCAGTGCCCAGAACACCGGGGAGCTGTTTTTT
>TRBV29-1|NA|TRBJ1-2|NA|13
CSVEQGGPYGYTF
TGCAGCGTAGAACAGGGAGGGCCCTATGGCTACACCTTC
>TRBV9|NA|TRBJ1-3|TRBD1|16
CASSDMDRGDGNTIYF
TGTGCCAGCAGCGATATGGACAGGGGGGATGGAAACACCATATATTTT